Detailed here is one T cell receptor beta chain. Germline lookup yields CDR1 SSHAT and CDR2 FNYEAQ (reference sequence). The CDR3 runs 13 residues. The germline V and J ends were trimmed by 1 base and 4 bases, with 8 bases remaining between them. The study sampled blood at baseline, cycle 4 day 1, and cycle 7 day 1. The data originate from a study of OX40 agonist ivuxolimab in advanced cancers. Method: immunoSEQ multiplex PCR; TCRdb's copy keeps in-frame clones and lacks some. The profile covers roughly 23,000 clones, with roughly 80% appearing a single time and roughly a quarter taken by the ten largest.

This rearrangement joins TRBV7-7 to TRBJ2-7; D gene ambiguous. This clonotype was sampled from an adult with an advanced solid tumor such as melanoma, head and neck, liver or kidney cancer. The sample here was CD4+ or CD8+ T cells sorted from blood, taken in a trial of the OX40 agonist ivuxolimab. The chain's CDR3 is CASSLGPSYEQYF. In DNA form, the CDR3 reads TGTGCCAGCAGCTTAGGTCCATCTTACGAGCAGTACTTC.